This record looks at one T cell receptor beta chain sequence and its context. The specificity of this receptor is unknown. From each donor, an approximately 2.4 ml peripheral blood sample was drawn into PAXgene tubes and stored at -80 degrees C. Without any T cell sorting, total RNA was extracted from whole blood using the PAXgene blood miRNA kit on an automated QIAcube. Peripheral blood from monozygotic twin pairs who were concordant or discordant for inflammatory bowel disease underwent deep TCRalpha and TCRbeta repertoire profiling using unique molecular barcoding. For every twin pair, smoking habits were documented, and each individual was categorised as a current, former or never smoker. This sample is drawn from a study of monozygotic twins with inflammatory bowel disease (dated by TCRdb to about 2019). About the full investigation: The full study comprised 28 monozygotic twin pairs: nine German pairs (four IBD-concordant, five IBD-discordant) and 19 IBD-discordant Danish pairs. Within discordant pairs, disease-associated traits were sought mainly by comparing IBD patients with their genetically identical healthy co-twins. Each individual had, on average, about 151 000 unique TCRalpha sequences and 181 000 unique TCRbeta sequences available for analysis. Overall study outcomes, separate from this receptor: Concordant and discordant twins showed no difference in repertoire similarity, possibly because of limited statistical power. Compared with healthy twins, IBD patients had fewer clonotypes in common with other individuals, a difference most pronounced in patients showing signs of disease activity. IBD patients had lower TCRbeta repertoire diversity, measured by the inverse Simpson index, than their healthy co-twins. Different T cell subtypes could not be distinguished in the analysis. Background noise and inter-individual variability may have been introduced into the repertoires by the differing immunosuppressive treatments among patients. The results gave no support for a single strong signal or clonotype linked to IBD.

The method behind the library was 5' RACE. The input for every TCR library was roughly 4,000 ng of total RNA. For each sample, cDNA synthesis was carried out in eight separate reactions using SMARTScribe reverse transcriptase. Unique molecular identifiers containing a 6-nucleotide sample barcode were introduced through template switching during cDNA synthesis. Amplification of TCRalpha and TCRbeta cDNA involved two nested PCRs of 16 and 9 cycles, and each PCR was followed by bead purification. Before amplification, cDNA was treated with uracil DNA-glycosylase and purified using the QIAquick PCR purification kit. The second PCR added Illumina TruSeq-compatible adapters along with sample-specific barcodes. Library quality and concentration were checked on TapeStation and Qubit, and libraries were pooled at roughly 5 ng each. The pooled libraries were sequenced with 2 x 100 bp reads and custom sequencing primers on an Illumina HiSeq2500 single-index Rapid Run. The authors' pipeline ran thus. MiGEC version 1.2.6 was used for UMI-based consensus assembly to correct PCR and sequencing errors. MiXCR version 2.1.1 was used for V(D)J alignment, clonotype assembly and CDR3 extraction. Gene usage, clonotype sharing and MAIT/NKT TCR abundance were normalised by analysing the top 1000, 10 000 and 20 000 clonotypes per sample. After downsampling to 27 000 UMIs, diversity was calculated as the inverse Simpson index using the vegan R package. Paired Mann-Whitney U tests on discordant twin pairs were used, with Benjamini-Hochberg multiple-testing correction. TCRdb reprocessed the reads, so every CDR3 protein sequence counts as one entry and DNA is not shown. The V and J calls, along with clone size, are taken from TCRdb and not from the paper's own processing. The table for this sample records about 170,000 distinct CDR3 sequences. Jointly, the top ten make up about 2.7% of the sample.

CDR1 is given as SGHDN and CDR2 as FVKESK, both from the germline V gene. Including the terminal cysteine and phenylalanine, the CDR3 comprises 16 residues. Nucleotide data are not available. This clonotype originated in a human donor with ulcerative colitis or Crohn's disease, or a healthy co-twin of an affected twin (not recorded which). Sequencing was carried out using blood. The receptor chain draws on TRBV14 and TRBJ2-1; TCRdb designates TRBD2, a call that cannot be tested without DNA. The CDR3 protein: CASSGQREPTYNEQFF.